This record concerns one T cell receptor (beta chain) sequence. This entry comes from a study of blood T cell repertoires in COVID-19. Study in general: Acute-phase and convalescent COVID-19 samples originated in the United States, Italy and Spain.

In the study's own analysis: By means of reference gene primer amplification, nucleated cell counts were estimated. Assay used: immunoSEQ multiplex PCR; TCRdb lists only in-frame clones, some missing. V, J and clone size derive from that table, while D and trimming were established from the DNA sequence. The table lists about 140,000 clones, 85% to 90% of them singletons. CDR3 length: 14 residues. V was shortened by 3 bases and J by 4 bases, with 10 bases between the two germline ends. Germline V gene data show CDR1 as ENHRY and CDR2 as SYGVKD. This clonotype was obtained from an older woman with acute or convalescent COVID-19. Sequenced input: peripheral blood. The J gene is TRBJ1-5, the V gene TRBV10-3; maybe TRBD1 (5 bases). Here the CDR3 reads CAISDTGMNQPQHF. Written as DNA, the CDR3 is TGTGCCATCAGTGATACAGGCATGAATCAGCCCCAGCATTTT.